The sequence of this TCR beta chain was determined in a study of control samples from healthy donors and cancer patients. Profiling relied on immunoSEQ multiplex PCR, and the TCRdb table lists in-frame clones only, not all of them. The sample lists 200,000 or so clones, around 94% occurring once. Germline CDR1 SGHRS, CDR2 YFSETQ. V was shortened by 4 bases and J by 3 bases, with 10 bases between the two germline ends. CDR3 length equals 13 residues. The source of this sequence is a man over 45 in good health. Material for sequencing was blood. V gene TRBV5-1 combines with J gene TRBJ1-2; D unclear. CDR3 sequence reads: CASSEGGDYGYTF. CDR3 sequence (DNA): TGCGCCAGCAGCGAGGGCGGAGACTATGGCTACACCTTC.